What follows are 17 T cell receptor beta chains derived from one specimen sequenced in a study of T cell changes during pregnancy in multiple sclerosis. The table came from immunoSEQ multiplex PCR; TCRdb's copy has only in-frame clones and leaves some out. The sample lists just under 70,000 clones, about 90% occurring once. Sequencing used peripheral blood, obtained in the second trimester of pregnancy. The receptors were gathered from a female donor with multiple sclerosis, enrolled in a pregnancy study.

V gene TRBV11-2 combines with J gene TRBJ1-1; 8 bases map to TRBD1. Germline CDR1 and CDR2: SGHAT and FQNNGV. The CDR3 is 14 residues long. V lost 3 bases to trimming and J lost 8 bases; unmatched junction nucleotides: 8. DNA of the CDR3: TGTGCCAGCAGCTTGGGAGACAGGGGACGAGAAGCTTTCTTT. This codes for CASSLGDRGREAFF.

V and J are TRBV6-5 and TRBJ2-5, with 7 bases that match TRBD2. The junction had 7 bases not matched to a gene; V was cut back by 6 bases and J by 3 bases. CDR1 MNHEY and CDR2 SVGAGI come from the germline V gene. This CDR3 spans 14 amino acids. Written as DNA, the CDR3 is TGTGCCAGCAGCCCGGGGACTATTAAAGAGACCCAGTACTTC. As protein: CASSPGTIKETQYF.

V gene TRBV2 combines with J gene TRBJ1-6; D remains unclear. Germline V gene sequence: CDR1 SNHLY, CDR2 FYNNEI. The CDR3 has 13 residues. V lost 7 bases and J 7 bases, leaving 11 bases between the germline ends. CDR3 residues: CASNQSGNSPLHF. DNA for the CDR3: TGTGCCAGCAACCAGTCAGGAAATTCACCCCTCCACTTT.

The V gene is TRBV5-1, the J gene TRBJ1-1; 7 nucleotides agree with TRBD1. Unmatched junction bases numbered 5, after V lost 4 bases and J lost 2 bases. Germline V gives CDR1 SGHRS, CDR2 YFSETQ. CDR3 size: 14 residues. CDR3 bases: TGCGCCAGCAGCGTGGGACAGAGAAACACTGAAGCTTTCTTT. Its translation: CASSVGQRNTEAFF.

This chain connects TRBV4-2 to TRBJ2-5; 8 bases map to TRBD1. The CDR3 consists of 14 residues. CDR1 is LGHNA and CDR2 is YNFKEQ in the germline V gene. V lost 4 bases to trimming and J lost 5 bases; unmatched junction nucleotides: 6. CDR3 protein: CASSPSGGGETQYF. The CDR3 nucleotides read TGTGCCAGCAGCCCATCAGGGGGCGGCGAGACCCAGTACTTC.

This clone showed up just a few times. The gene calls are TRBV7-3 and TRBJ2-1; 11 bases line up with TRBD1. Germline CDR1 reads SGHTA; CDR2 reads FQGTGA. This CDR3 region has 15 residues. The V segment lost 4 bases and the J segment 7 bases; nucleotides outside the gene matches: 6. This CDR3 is CASSSGTGGMNEQFF. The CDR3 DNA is TGTGCCAGCAGCTCCGGGACAGGGGGGATGAATGAGCAGTTCTTC.

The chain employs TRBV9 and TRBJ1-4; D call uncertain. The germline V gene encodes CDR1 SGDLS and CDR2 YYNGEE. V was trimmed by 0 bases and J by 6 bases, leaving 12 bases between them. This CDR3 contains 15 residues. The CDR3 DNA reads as TGTGCCAGCAGCGTAGTATCTGTGGGAGATGAAAAACTGTTTTTT. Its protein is CASSVVSVGDEKLFF.

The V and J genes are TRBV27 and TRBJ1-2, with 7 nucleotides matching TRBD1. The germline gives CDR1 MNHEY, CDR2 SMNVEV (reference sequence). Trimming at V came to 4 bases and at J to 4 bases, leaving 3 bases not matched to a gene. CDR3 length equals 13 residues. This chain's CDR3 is CASSSGTAYGYTF. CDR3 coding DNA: TGTGCCAGCAGTTCCGGGACAGCCTATGGCTACACCTTC.

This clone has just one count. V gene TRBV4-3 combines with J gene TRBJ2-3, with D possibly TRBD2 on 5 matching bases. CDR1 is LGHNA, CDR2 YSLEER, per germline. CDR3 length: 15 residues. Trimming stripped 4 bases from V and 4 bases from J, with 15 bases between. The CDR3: CASSPDAISADTQYF. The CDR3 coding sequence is TGCGCCAGCAGCCCAGACGCTATTAGCGCAGATACGCAGTATTTT.

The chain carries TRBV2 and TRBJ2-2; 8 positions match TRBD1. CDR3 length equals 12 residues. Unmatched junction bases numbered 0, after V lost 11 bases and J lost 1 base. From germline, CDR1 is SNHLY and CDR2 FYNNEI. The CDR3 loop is CAGQGNTGELFF. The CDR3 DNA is TGTGCCGGACAGGGGAACACCGGGGAGCTGTTTTTT.

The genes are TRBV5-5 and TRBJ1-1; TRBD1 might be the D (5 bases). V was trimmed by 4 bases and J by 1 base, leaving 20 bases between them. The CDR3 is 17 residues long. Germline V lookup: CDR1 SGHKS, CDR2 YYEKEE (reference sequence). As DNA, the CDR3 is TGTGCCAGCAGCAACCTTTGGGCCGGACACAAGAACACTGAAGCTTTCTTT. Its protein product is CASSNLWAGHKNTEAFF.

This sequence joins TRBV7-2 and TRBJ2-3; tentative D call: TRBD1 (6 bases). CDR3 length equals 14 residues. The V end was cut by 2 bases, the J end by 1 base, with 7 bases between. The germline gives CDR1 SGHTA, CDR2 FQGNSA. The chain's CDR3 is CASSLSGGTDTQYF. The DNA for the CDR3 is TGTGCCAGCAGCTTATCAGGGGGCACAGATACGCAGTATTTT.

CDR3 nucleotide sequence: TGTGCCTGGAGTGTATTGGGTCCGGGGGGCTACACCTTC. Residues: CAWSVLGPGGYTF. This chain uses TRBV30 with TRBJ1-2; D not resolved. The V gene's germline CDR1 is GTSNPN and CDR2 SVGIG (reference sequence). Trimming pared 0 bases from V and 8 bases from J, leaving 13 bases between. This CDR3 has 13 residues.

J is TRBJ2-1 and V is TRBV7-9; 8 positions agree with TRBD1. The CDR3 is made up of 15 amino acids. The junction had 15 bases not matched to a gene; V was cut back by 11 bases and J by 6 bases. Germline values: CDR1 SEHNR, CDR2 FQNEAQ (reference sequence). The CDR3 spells CAASRTGGIFNEQFF. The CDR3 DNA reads TGTGCCGCATCTCGAACAGGGGGAATATTCAATGAGCAGTTCTTC.

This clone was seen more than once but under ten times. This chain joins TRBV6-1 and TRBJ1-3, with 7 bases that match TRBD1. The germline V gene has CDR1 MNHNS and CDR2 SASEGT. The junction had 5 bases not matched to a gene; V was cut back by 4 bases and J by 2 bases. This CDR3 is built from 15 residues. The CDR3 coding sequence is TGTGCCAGCAGTGTGTACACAGGGGCTGGAAACACCATATATTTT. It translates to CASSVYTGAGNTIYF.

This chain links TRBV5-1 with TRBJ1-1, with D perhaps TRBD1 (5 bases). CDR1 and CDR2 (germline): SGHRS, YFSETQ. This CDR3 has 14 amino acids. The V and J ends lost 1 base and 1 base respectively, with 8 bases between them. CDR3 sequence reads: CASSLSQGNTEAFF. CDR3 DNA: TGCGCCAGCAGCTTGAGTCAGGGGAACACTGAAGCTTTCTTT.

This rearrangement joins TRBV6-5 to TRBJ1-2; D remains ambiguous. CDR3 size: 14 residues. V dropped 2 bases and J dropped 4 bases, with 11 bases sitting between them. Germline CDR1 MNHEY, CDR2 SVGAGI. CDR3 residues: CASSYAGGSYGYTF. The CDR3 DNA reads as TGTGCCAGCAGTTACGCGGGAGGGTCCTATGGCTACACCTTC.